These 3 T cell receptor beta chains share one sample of origin, sequenced in a study of prognosis after radiotherapy for stage I lung cancer. From genomic DNA, TCR beta CDR3 was amplified by two-round multiplex PCR. Used in first-round PCR were primers specific to each TRBV and TRBJ gene. TCRdb re-derived calls from the multiplex PCR reads in MiXCR, one entry per CDR3 protein. The table lists nearly 25,000 distinct CDR3 sequences, roughly 40% of them singletons. The input for sequencing was PBMCs, taken before or after stereotactic body radiation therapy (not recorded which). These receptors originate from a donor aged 50 or older with non-small cell lung cancer.

This clonotype was observed at least ten times. The chain recombines TRBV2 with TRBJ1-1; 7 bases map to TRBD1. The CDR3 loop spans 14 amino acids. Germline lookup yields CDR1 SNHLY and CDR2 FYNNEI. V shed 6 bases and J 4 bases; nucleotides not matched to a gene: 8. CDR3 bases: TGTGCCAGCAGAGCCACACAGGGGTCCACTGAAGCTTTCTTT. The encoded protein is CASRATQGSTEAFF.

This rearrangement joins TRBV5-8 to TRBJ2-5; D is possibly TRBD2 (5 bases). CDR1 is SGHTS, CDR2 YDEGEE, per germline. Trimming removed 3 bases from V and 6 bases from J, with 15 bases in between. This CDR3 spans 14 amino acids. CDR3 DNA sequence: TGTGCCAGCAGCTACATGGAGGAAACCCAGACCCAGTACTTC. This translates into CASSYMEETQTQYF.

Remarks on this clonotype: A read error likely explains this, since a far larger clone differs by one base. The chain combines TRBV6-5 with TRBJ2-7; 9 nucleotides line up with TRBD1. This CDR3 spans 13 amino acids. Germline CDR1 MNHEY, CDR2 SVGAGI. The CDR3 reads CASTETGGYEQDF. CDR3 DNA: TGTGCCAGCACCGAGACAGGGGGATACGAGCAGGACTTC.